The T cell receptor (beta chain) described here comes from a study of blood T cell repertoires in COVID-19. Across the whole study: Acute and convalescent COVID-19 specimens originated in the United States, Italy and Spain. T cells, B-cell-depleted T cells, or PBMCs provided the cDNA or gDNA that served as material.

This CDR3 region has 14 residues. Germline CDR1 is MNHEY and CDR2 is SVGAGI. V shed 6 bases and J shed 3 bases, with 14 bases lying between them. The repertoire was sequenced with immunoSEQ multiplex PCR; TCRdb's copy has only in-frame clones and lacks some. The sample holds fewer than 500,000 clones; roughly 91% are singletons and the top ten take about 4.3%. The chain couples TRBV6-5 to TRBJ1-2, with unresolved D. The sample consisted of peripheral blood. This TCR was recovered from a woman younger than 45 with acute or convalescent COVID-19. CDR3 DNA: TGTGCCAGCAGGGGTCGTGGGAGAGACTATGGCTACACCTTC. Translating gives CASRGRGRDYGYTF.